One TCR beta chain is described in this entry. This clone was recorded only once. Its specific antigen is unknown. Base qualities are not provided; no much larger clone lies one nucleotide away. The library relied on the immunoSEQ multiplex PCR assay. A mixture of 60 forward primers for TCR Vbeta segments and 13 reverse primers for TCR Jbeta segments was used in the multiplex PCR. The CDR3 region of rearranged TCR beta genes was amplified from genomic DNA by a multiplex PCR assay. The amplified TCR beta libraries were sequenced on the Illumina HiSeq System as 87-base-pair reads. The paper's data handling went like this. A later analysis tallied about 77 million unique TCR beta chains across the 610 or so repertoires, and 10 million to 11 million of those chains were shared by two or more donors. Raw reads were error-corrected and collapsed into unique sequences by a nearest-neighbor algorithm in which closely related sequences were merged to remove PCR and sequencing errors. Alignment of CDR3 sequences to IMGT reference sequences was used to assign V, D and J gene segments. For a sequence to be retained, a match of at least six nucleotides to both a V gene segment and a J gene segment was required. Rearrangements were classified as productive when the CDR3 lacked stop codons and remained in frame with V and J, and all other rearrangements were classified as non-productive. CDR3 was defined according to IMGT convention as the region running from the second conserved V-encoded cysteine to the conserved J-encoded phenylalanine. The earlier analysis of about 590 of the donors excluded sequences that lacked an unambiguous match to a single V gene segment. An earlier analysis of 587 of the donors called V segments functional above 56.7% productive rearrangements and segregating when the between-donor standard deviation exceeded 5%. A statistical classification framework was developed to diagnose cytomegalovirus status using the catalog of TCR beta chain sequences. In a later analysis, TCR nucleotide sequences were compared against IMGT/GENE-DB human TR gene sequences so that V and J genes could be assigned. In a later analysis, CDR3 sequences and most-parsimonious VDJ recombination scenarios were assigned using the TCRdist pipeline. In a later analysis, every TCR beta chain was defined by the combination of its CDR3 amino acid sequence and its V-gene family, and reads without a unique V-gene family were dropped. As a way to deal with suspected cross-contamination and a sequencing artifact, a later analysis dropped hundreds of nucleotide sequences that were highly shared and had low generation probability. In a later analysis, a clonal expansion index was calculated for each public chain from normalized within-repertoire ranks of inferred template counts. In a later analysis, generation probabilities were computed with a VDJ recombination model fitted to out-of-frame rearrangements, and the resulting probabilities were checked against IGoR. In a later analysis, hypergeometric tests were used to score TCR-TCR, TCR-HLA and TCR-CMV co-occurrence, with a repertoire-size bias correction applied to TCR pairs. In a later analysis, false discovery rates were estimated by permuting HLA or CMV assignments 20 times. A later analysis grouped co-occurring TCRs with DBSCAN, adding TCRdist sequence similarity when clustering within HLA-allele-positive subsets. For co-occurrence clustering, repertoires with fewer than 30,000 or more than 120,000 public chains were excluded, along with about five repertoires with anomalous nucleotide sharing. TCRdb holds this immuneACCESS table with in-frame rearrangements only. Some clones are missing; in checked studies, unresolved V genes explain under half, and the rest has no known cause. The D gene and trimming were derived from the DNA, and the V and J assignments and clone size from that table. A total of approximately 200,000 clones appear in this sample, under 80% of them only once. The ten largest clonotypes hold around 0.2% of the sample.

These data are taken from a study of cytomegalovirus exposure and HLA in healthy donors (dated by TCRdb to 2015 to 2018). About the investigation overall: An earlier analysis of about 530 of the donors reported over 250 Gb of sequence data and about 120 million unique TCR beta sequences obtained from some 200 million T cells. An early release covering roughly 600 HLA-typed donors comprised approximately 300 gigabases of sequencing data and 85 million to 100 million unique TCR sequences. Among the roughly 400 genotyped donors, around 81% belonged to the genetic ancestry cluster associated with self-reported Caucasian donors. The study was designed to test whether signatures of past pathogen exposure could be identified by cataloging public T cell receptors. Using immunosequencing, the study profiled T cell repertoires from 666 subjects and related those repertoires to cytomegalovirus serostatus. A separate validation cohort of about 110 different subjects was used in addition to the roughly 700-subject first cohort. High-throughput TCR immunosequencing, statistical association of individual TCRs with disease status, and machine learning were combined to predict cytomegalovirus infection status. A later analysis re-examined previously published TCR beta repertoires from hundreds of donors and added high-resolution HLA genotyping to investigate patterns of TCR occurrence. Rather than using new phenotypic data, the later analysis identified candidate immune exposures from TCR beta sequences and from how often those sequences occurred across donors. In an earlier analysis of roughly 540 of the donors, high-throughput TCR beta sequencing was used to judge whether each TCR beta V gene segment behaved as functional or pseudogenic. Alongside the repertoire data, information on donor age, sex, ethnicity and CMV serostatus was compiled. A later genetic analysis used genome-wide SNP genotypes for about 60% of the roughly 700 donors, treating that subset as a discovery cohort. All discovery cohort repertoires had been generated using a single sequencing platform. HLA typing included class I and class II loci at four-digit resolution. Typing coverage varied by locus: roughly 629-630 donors for A, B, C, DRB1 and DQB1; roughly 510 for DQA1; approximately 570 for DPA1; approximately 450 for DPB1. Because of strong linkage in the cohort, five DR-DQ haplotypes were treated as single units for association and clustering. On average, roughly 200,000 unique TCR beta nucleotide sequences were sequenced per donor among a few hundred genotyped donors of the cohort, with roughly 18% of those sequences being non-productive. The paper's findings and limits, for the study overall: This cohort had only TCR beta chains sequenced, and the lack of alpha or paired-chain data limited which features could be detected. Assigning TCR associations to individual alleles was difficult when HLA alleles, especially DR and DQ, strongly co-occurred. CMV serostatus was the only immune exposure information available for the cohort. A later genetic analysis associated a missense DCLRE1C variant with V-gene and J-gene trimming of TCR beta chains, and an independent cohort replicated the association. A later analysis associated 16,951 TCR beta sequences with specific HLA alleles at a false discovery rate of 0.05. A cluster of highly shared sequence variants was judged likely to be a technical artifact of the sequencing pipeline. The authors suggested that the approach could potentially be generalized to other disease states and immunological phenotypes. A total of 150 to 200 TCR beta chains were listed by the study as associated with cytomegalovirus. Because counts were too low, about 15 rarely observed V segments, including chromosome 9 orphons, were left out of the earlier analysis of about 500 of the donors. Roughly uniform sequencing depth across donors was assumed in presence/absence analyses, although this assumption may not hold. Most CMV-associated TCR beta chains appeared to be HLA-restricted in a later analysis, and the HLA associations seemed to be driven largely by CMV exposure. Correlated functional status among segregating V segments might reflect linkage disequilibrium, but an unknown experimental factor could not be ruled out. Most TCR sequences were seen in very few donors, while some public TCRs were found in many individuals. Some IMGT-functional V segments, including TRBV6-2 and TRBV6-3, could not be distinguished by the 87-base-pair reads and were therefore excluded. A later analysis found that HLA-associated TCR beta chains were more clonally expanded and had lower generation probabilities than equally common non-associated chains. A further reported finding was that TCR beta sequences accurately predicted the HLA-A and HLA-B alleles for most subjects in the first cohort. In an earlier analysis of some 640 of the donors, most TCR beta V segments were observed in productive rearrangements about 90% or about 30% of the time, broadly matching IMGT annotations. In vitro tests confirmed that a few of the cytomegalovirus-associated TCR beta chains recognize cytomegalovirus antigens. Because HLA typing was missing for some donors at each locus, association tests included only the typed subset. In a later analysis, the rate of TCR association differed among HLA loci, with DRB1 alleles having the most associated TCRs and HLA-C alleles having the fewest. The classifier was reported to diagnose cytomegalovirus status with high specificity and sensitivity in both the original and validation cohorts. A later analysis reported that several top co-occurrence clusters appeared linked to parvovirus B19, influenza, CMV and Epstein-Barr virus. Compared with the approximately 710-donor mean, donors in an Asian-associated ancestry cluster had fewer N-insertions in productive TCRs, according to a later genetic analysis.

The CDR3 runs 15 residues from the cysteine to the phenylalanine. Solely the CDR3 DNA is kept, with 45 bases framed from the first base. V loses 3 bases, J loses 9 bases, and the germline ends lie 18 bases apart. Reading the germline V gene (reference sequence) gives CDR1 MNHEY and CDR2 SMNVEV. The cohort was made up of about 610 healthy bone marrow donors. Cohort members were all nominally healthy when sampled, although unrecorded immune exposures were likely present. The donor tested CMV seronegative and was one of the 352 seronegative cohort members. Every donor gave a peripheral blood sample, and the peripheral blood mononuclear cells from that sample were used for TCR beta sequencing. The Qiagen DNeasy Blood Extraction Kit was used to extract genomic DNA from the blood cell samples.

Sequencing was done on a sample of PBMCs. This clonotype was sampled from a girl aged 2 to 10 in good health and CMV-seronegative. The V and J genes are TRBV27 and TRBJ2-1; tentative D gene TRBD2, with 6 bases matching. CDR3 sequence: CASSFLFTSTGEQFF. The nucleotides are TGTGCCAGCAGTTTCCTATTTACTAGCACGGGTGAGCAGTTCTTC.